This TCR beta chain appears in the sequencing data of a study of blood T cell repertoires in COVID-19. In the study overall: Some COVID-19 samples were acute and others convalescent; all came from the United States, Italy and Spain. PBMCs, B-cell-depleted T cells, or T cells provided the cDNA or gDNA that made up the material.

The CDR3 extends over 13 amino acids. Germline CDR1 SGHTS, CDR2 YDEGEE. V was cut by 1 base and J by 4 bases, with 8 bases left in between. Assay used: immunoSEQ multiplex PCR; TCRdb lists only in-frame clones, some missing. The table lists under 140,000 clones, 76% of them singletons. The rearrangement uses TRBV5-8 and TRBJ1-2; no definite D call. Sample: peripheral blood. This TCR came from a woman older than 75 with acute or convalescent COVID-19. In DNA form, the CDR3 reads TGTGCCAGCAGCTTGAGCGGGATCTATGGCTACACCTTC. Residues: CASSLSGIYGYTF.